This T cell receptor (beta chain) emerged from a study of T-cell memory formation after mild COVID-19. Study-level points and caveats: Cross-reactive memory appears to have joined, as suggested by some responding clones showing up in pre-infection memory. Clones shrinking between day 15 and 85 showed a balanced CD4/CD8 split, and those that grew later tilted toward CD4+.

This CDR3 is built from 16 residues. Trimming took off 3 bases at V and 4 bases at J, with 18 bases between the two ends. Germline-derived CDR1 and CDR2 are SEHNR and FQNEAQ (reference sequence). A single record per CDR3 protein comes from TCRdb applying MiXCR to the 5' RACE reads. The data show 350,000 to 500,000 distinct CDR3 sequences, about a quarter seen once. As concerns this clonotype: Its matching antigen is unknown.

V and J are TRBV7-9 and TRBJ1-2; D uncertain. Sequenced: PBMCs or a T cell subset sorted from them (not recorded which). The origin of this receptor is an adult woman who had mild COVID-19 (a few samples of this study predate the infection). Cell type and time point are not known. DNA of the CDR3: TGTGCCAGCAGCTTGTCTTCCGTCCCCACTGGCTATGGCTACACCTTC. Protein product: CASSLSSVPTGYGYTF.